Included here is one TCR beta chain sequence, with context. What it binds is unknown. 13 Jbeta primers and 60 Vbeta primers were used for the PCR. As processed by the authors: Per a later analysis, the number of unique TCR beta chains was about 80 million, of which 9 million to 12 million were shared. Clones were read by immunoSEQ multiplex PCR, and TCRdb kept only the in-frame ones, dropping some. V, J and clone size are those of that table, while D and trimming were read from the DNA. The table has about 160,000 clones, approximately 84% seen once. The data were taken from a study of cytomegalovirus exposure and HLA in healthy donors. Notes on the study in general: An analysis done earlier found most TCR beta V segments productive about 87% or about 30% of the time. Most sequenced TCRs were rare (though some public TCRs occurred in many donors).

The CDR3 totals 17 residues. V trimming: 0 bases; J trimming: 3 bases; junction bases outside the gene matches: 9. Per germline, CDR1 SGHDN and CDR2 FVKESK. This clonotype originated in a man between 18 and 35 years old in good health and CMV-seropositive. The chain carries TRBV14 and TRBJ2-7; 9 positions agree with TRBD2. The sequenced sample was PBMCs. As DNA, the CDR3 is TGTGCCAGCAGCCAAGATCAATCGCTAGCGGGGAACTACGAGCAGTACTTC. Residues: CASSQDQSLAGNYEQYF. Variable domain in full (rest from reference TRBV14 and TRBJ2-7): EAGVTQFPSHSVIEKGQTVTLRCDPISGHDNLYWYRRVMGKEIKFLLHFVKESKQDESGMPNNRFLAERTGGTYSTLKVQPAELEDSGVYFCASSQDQSLAGNYEQYFGPGTRLTVT.